This T cell receptor beta chain was recovered during a study of post-analysis software for immune sequencing data. Overall study findings and caveats: In patients, about five TRBV segments were more frequent than in controls, with TRBV5-6, TRBV5-1 and TRBV20-1 among them. A significant reduction in normalized Chao1 diversity was observed in multiple sclerosis patients versus controls.

This clonotype was detected only a few times. Its antigen is currently unknown. Researchers reported that TCR beta cDNA libraries carried unique molecular identifiers. One entry per CDR3 protein, called by TCRdb with MiXCR from the PCR reads. The data contain 430,000 or so distinct CDR3 sequences, roughly 38% of them singletons. The CDR3 sequence is 16 residues long. CDR1 SGHTA and CDR2 FQGNSA come from the germline V gene. Trimming took 1 base from V and 4 from J, leaving 14 bases between them. This chain joins TRBV7-2 and TRBJ1-5; possible D gene TRBD1, 5 bases. The TCR originated in a girl aged 2 to 9 with multiple sclerosis. Sequenced material: blood. The CDR3 sequence is CASSLEGTLINQPQHF. In DNA, the CDR3 is TGTGCCAGCAGCTTAGAGGGGACCTTAATAAATCAGCCCCAGCATTTT.